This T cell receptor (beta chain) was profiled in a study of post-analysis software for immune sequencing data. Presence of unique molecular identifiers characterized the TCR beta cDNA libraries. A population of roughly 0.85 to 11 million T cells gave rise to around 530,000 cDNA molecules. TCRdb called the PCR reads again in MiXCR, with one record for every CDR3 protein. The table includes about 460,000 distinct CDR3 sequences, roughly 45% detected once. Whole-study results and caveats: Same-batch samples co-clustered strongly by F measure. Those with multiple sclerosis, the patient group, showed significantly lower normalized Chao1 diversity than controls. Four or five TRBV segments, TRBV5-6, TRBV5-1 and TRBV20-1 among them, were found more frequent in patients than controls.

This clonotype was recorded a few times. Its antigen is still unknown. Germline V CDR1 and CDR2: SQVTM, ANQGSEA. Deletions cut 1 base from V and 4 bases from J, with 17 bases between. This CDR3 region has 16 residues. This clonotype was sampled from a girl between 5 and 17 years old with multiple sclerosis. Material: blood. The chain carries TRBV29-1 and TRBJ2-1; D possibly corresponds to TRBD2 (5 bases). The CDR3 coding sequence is TGCAGCGTTGAAGTAAGTGAGGGTCTCCGGTACAATGAGCAGTTCTTC. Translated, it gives CSVEVSEGLRYNEQFF.